The following is a T cell receptor (beta chain) sequence with its context. What it binds is unknown. These data are taken from a study of blood T cells in healthy people across ages. Study results and limitations: Naive T cell percentage strongly correlated with TCR beta diversity. Long-lived donors carried more naive CD4+ cells and greater diversity than aged donors.

V dropped 0 bases and J dropped 8 bases, with 8 bases sitting between them. The CDR3 length is 13 residues. CDR1 and CDR2 (germline): MNHEY, SMNVEV (reference sequence). The authors ran a second PCR of roughly 6 to 12 cycles using a sample-barcoded 5' primer and a J-beta primer mix. From the 5' RACE reads, TCRdb called clonotypes with MiXCR, one entry per CDR3 protein. In the table there are 700,000 to 900,000 distinct CDR3 sequences, about 55% of which are singletons. Healthy Caucasians from Russia aged about 6 to 100 served as donors. This sequence joins TRBV27 and TRBJ2-1; D gene unclear. The sequenced sample consisted of blood. This TCR was recovered from an elderly man in good health. Here the CDR3 reads CASSLSARYEQFF. CDR3 in DNA: TGTGCCAGCAGTTTATCAGCCAGGTATGAGCAGTTCTTC.